This TCR beta chain was documented in a study of human T cells and chemical hapten exposure. Losses at the gene ends were 11 bases for V and 4 bases for J; bases not matched to a gene: 4. The CDR3 contains 12 residues. The V gene's germline CDR1 is ENHRY and CDR2 SYGVKD. This clonotype has just a few counts. Antigen: not known. Overall study results and limits: Expanded TCRs grouped into significantly more large CDR3 similarity clusters than controls produced.

During construction of the library, unique molecular identifiers were attached to individual cDNA molecules for quantitative, reproducible TCR counting. In TCRdb, the RACE reads were re-called with MiXCR into one record per CDR3 protein. The top ten hold about 6.7% of the sample, which has about 40,000 distinct CDR3 sequences, approximately 3.5% seen once. Time point defined: patch test 2, 6 weeks after DPC sensitization. Treatment here: therapeutic diphenylcyclopropenone sensitization with weekly scalp DPC. The specimen comprised whole blood, sampled in connection with sensitization to the hapten diphenylcyclopropenone (DPC). The V and J genes are TRBV10-3 and TRBJ2-7, with TRBD2 matching over 11 bases. The clonotype originates from a man aged 40-50 years with alopecia areata. Some clones in this sample may be carry-over from other donors' samples. The CDR3 nucleotides are TGTGCCGTCGGGACTAGCGGTTACGAGCAGTACTTC. Protein product: CAVGTSGYEQYF.